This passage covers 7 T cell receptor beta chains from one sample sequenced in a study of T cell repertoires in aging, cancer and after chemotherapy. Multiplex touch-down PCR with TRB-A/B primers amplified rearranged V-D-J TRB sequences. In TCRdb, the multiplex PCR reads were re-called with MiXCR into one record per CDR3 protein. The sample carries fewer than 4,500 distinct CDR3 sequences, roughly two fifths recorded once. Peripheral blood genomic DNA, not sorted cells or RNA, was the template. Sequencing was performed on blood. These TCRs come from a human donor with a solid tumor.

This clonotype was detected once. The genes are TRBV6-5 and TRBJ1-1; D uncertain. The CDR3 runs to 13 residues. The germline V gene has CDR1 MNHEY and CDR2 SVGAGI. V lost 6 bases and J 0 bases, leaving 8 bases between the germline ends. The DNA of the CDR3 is TGTGCCAGCAGGAGGACCATGAACACTGAAGCTTTCTTT. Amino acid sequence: CASRRTMNTEAFF.

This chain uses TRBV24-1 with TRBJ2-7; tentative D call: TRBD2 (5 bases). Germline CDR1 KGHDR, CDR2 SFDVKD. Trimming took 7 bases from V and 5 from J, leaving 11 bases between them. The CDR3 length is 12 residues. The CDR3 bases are TGTGCCACCAGCGCACCCGGGGACGAGCAGTACTTC. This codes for CATSAPGDEQYF.

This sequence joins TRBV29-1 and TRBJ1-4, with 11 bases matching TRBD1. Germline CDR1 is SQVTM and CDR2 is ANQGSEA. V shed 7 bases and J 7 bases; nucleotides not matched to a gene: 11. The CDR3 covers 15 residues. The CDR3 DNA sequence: TGCAGCGCCTCTCCCGGACAGGGGGCGTTTGAAAAACTGTTTTTT. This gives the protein CSASPGQGAFEKLFF.

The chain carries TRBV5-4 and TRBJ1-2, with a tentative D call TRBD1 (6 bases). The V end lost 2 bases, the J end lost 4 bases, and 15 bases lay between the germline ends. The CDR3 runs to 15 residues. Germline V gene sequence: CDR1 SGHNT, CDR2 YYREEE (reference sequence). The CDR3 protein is CASSFSGAGIYGYTF. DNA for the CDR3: TGTGCCAGCAGCTTTTCAGGGGCCGGGATCTATGGCTACACCTTC.

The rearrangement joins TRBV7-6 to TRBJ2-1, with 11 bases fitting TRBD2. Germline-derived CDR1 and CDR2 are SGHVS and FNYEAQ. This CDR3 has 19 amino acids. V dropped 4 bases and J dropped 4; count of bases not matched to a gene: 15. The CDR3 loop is CASSSPELAGGAPYNEQFF. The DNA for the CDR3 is TGTGCCAGCAGCTCACCCGAGCTAGCGGGGGGCGCCCCTTACAATGAGCAGTTCTTC. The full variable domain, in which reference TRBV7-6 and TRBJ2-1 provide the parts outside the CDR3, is GAGVSQSPRYKVTKRGQDVALRCDPISGHVSLYWYRQALGQGPEFLTYFNYEAQQDKSGLPNDRFSAERPEGSISTLTIQRTEQRDSAMYRCASSSPELAGGAPYNEQFFGPGTRLTVL.

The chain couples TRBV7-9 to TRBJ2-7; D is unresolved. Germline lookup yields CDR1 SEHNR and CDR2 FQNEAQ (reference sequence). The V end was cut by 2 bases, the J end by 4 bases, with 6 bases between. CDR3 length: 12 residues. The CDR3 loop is CASSLTQYEQYF. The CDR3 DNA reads TGTGCCAGCAGCTTAACCCAATACGAGCAGTACTTC.

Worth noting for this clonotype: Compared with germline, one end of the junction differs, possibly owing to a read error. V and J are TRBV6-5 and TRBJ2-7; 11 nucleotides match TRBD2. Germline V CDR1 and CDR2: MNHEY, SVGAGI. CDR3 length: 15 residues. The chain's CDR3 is CASSPDSTSGSVECF. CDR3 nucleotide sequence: TGTGCCAGCAGTCCCGATTCTACTAGCGGGAGCGTGGAGTGCTTC.